Listed below are T cell receptor beta chains from one sample, sequenced in a study of cytomegalovirus exposure and HLA in healthy donors. Assay used: immunoSEQ multiplex PCR; TCRdb lists only in-frame clones, some missing. Of more than 150,000 clones in the sample, more than 75% are singletons; the top ten hold approximately 3.1%. The sample comprised PBMCs. These receptors all stem from a man aged 18 to 29 in good health and CMV-seronegative. Each CDR3 is given with its conserved first and last residue. The order of the fields is D gene, J gene, clone size, V gene, CDR3 DNA, CDR3 protein. A D gene is named only where the DNA matches it firmly. Clone size, where shown, is once, few, many, or a class for clones that have expanded.

D: .
J: TRBJ2-3
size: .
V: TRBV11-2
DNA: TGTGCCAGCAGCCATGAGGGTCTCACAGATACGCAGTATTTT
CDR3: CASSHEGLTDTQYF

D: TRBD1
J: TRBJ1-1
size: .
V: TRBV6-5
DNA: TGTGCCAGCAGTTACACGGGACAGCTCATGAACACTGAAGCTTTCTTT
CDR3: CASSYTGQLMNTEAFF

D: .
J: TRBJ2-7
size: .
V: TRBV9
DNA: TGTGCCAGCAGCGTAGCACAGGGTTACGAGCAGTACTTC
CDR3: CASSVAQGYEQYF

D: TRBD2
J: TRBJ2-1
size: .
V: TRBV19
DNA: TGTGCCAGTTCCCCGGGACTAGCGGGGGGATTCTACAATGAGCAGTTCTTC
CDR3: CASSPGLAGGFYNEQFF

D: TRBD1
J: TRBJ1-2
size: .
V: TRBV28
DNA: TGTGCCAGCAATGTGGACAGGATGAACTATGGCTACACCTTC
CDR3: CASNVDRMNYGYTF

D: TRBD2
J: TRBJ2-3
size: few
V: TRBV5-1
DNA: TGCGCCAGCAGCCTTATAGCGGGGGGGCAATGGGATACGCAGTATTTT
CDR3: CASSLIAGGQWDTQYF

D: TRBD2
J: TRBJ2-2
size: .
V: TRBV2
DNA: TGTGCCAGCCTCAAAGATGGGGGACTAGCGGGAGCCGGGGAGCTGTTTTTT
CDR3: CASLKDGGLAGAGELFF

D: TRBD2
J: TRBJ2-7
size: .
V: TRBV6-1
DNA: TGTGCCAGCAGCCCCAACGCAGGGAGGGGCGAGCAGTACTTC
CDR3: CASSPNAGRGEQYF

D: TRBD1
J: TRBJ1-6
size: .
V: TRBV6-5
DNA: TGTGCCAGCACCCGGGGTAGGGACAGAGGTTCACCCCTCCACTTT
CDR3: CASTRGRDRGSPLHF

D: .
J: TRBJ1-1
size: .
V: TRBV6-5
DNA: TGTGCCAGCAATTCAGGGAGGCCCACTGAAGCTTTCTTT
CDR3: CASNSGRPTEAFF

D: .
J: TRBJ2-1
size: .
V: TRBV11-2
DNA: TGTGCCAGCAGCTTAGGGTTAGAAGAGCAGTTCTTC
CDR3: CASSLGLEEQFF

D: TRBD1
J: TRBJ1-5
size: .
V: TRBV18
DNA: TGTGCCAGCTCAGGGGTTGGGGACAGTAATCAGCCCCAGCATTTT
CDR3: CASSGVGDSNQPQHF

D: .
J: TRBJ2-2
size: once
V: TRBV19
DNA: TGTGCCAGTACCTATCTGGGGGCGATCGGGGAGCTGTTTTTT
CDR3: CASTYLGAIGELFF

D: .
J: TRBJ1-1
size: .
V: TRBV6-5
DNA: TGTGCCAGCAGTTACCTGACAGGGAACACTGAAGCTTTCTTT
CDR3: CASSYLTGNTEAFF

D: .
J: TRBJ1-1
size: many
V: TRBV28
DNA: TGTGCCAGCAGTTTTTTGTATGAAGCTTTCTTT
CDR3: CASSFLYEAFF

D: TRBD1
J: TRBJ1-6
size: .
V: TRBV27
DNA: TGTGCCAGCAGCCATGGGACAGGCGAGATCTCCTATAATTCACCCCTCCACTTT
CDR3: CASSHGTGEISYNSPLHF

D: .
J: TRBJ1-1
size: .
V: TRBV6-1
DNA: TGTGCCAGCAACGACCGCGGGGTTAGGGCTGAAGCTTTCTTT
CDR3: CASNDRGVRAEAFF

D: .
J: TRBJ2-5
size: .
V: TRBV4-1
DNA: TGCGCCAGCAGCCAAGCCAGGGATAAAGAGACCCAGTACTTC
CDR3: CASSQARDKETQYF

D: .
J: TRBJ1-4
size: medium-sized
V: TRBV4-3
DNA: TGCGCCAGCAGCTTTTCAGGGGTCGAAAAACTGTTTTTT
CDR3: CASSFSGVEKLFF

D: TRBD2
J: TRBJ2-2
size: .
V: TRBV27
DNA: TGTGCCAGCGGACGTACCCTCCGGTTTGGCGGGGGGGAGATCGGGGAGCTGTTTTTT
CDR3: CASGRTLRFGGGEIGELFF

D: .
J: TRBJ2-2
size: .
V: TRBV21-1
DNA: TGTGCCAGCAACTTCTCCCGACTAGCGGGGGGACTAAACACCGGGGAGCTGTTTTTT
CDR3: CASNFSRLAGGLNTGELFF

D: .
J: TRBJ1-3
size: .
V: TRBV7-9
DNA: TGTGCCAGCAGCTTCCCCGCCGTGGGGGCTGGGGGAAACACCATATATTTT
CDR3: CASSFPAVGAGGNTIYF

D: .
J: TRBJ2-3
size: .
V: TRBV28
DNA: TGTGCCAGCAGTCCGACTAGCACAGATACGCAGTATTTT
CDR3: CASSPTSTDTQYF

D: TRBD1
J: TRBJ2-1
size: .
V: TRBV6-1
DNA: TGTGCCAGCAGTAGGGACAGGAAAAACAATGAGCAGTTCTTC
CDR3: CASSRDRKNNEQFF

D: TRBD2
J: TRBJ2-2
size: .
V: TRBV19
DNA: TGTGCCAGTAGTATTTTCCCCGGGGGGACCGGGGAGCTGTTTTTT
CDR3: CASSIFPGGTGELFF

D: TRBD2
J: TRBJ2-2
size: once
V: TRBV27
DNA: TGTGCCAGCAGTCGCCCCGGGGGGGCGAACACCGGGGAGCTGTTTTTT
CDR3: CASSRPGGANTGELFF